This T cell receptor (beta chain) was retrieved from a study of cytomegalovirus exposure and HLA in healthy donors. Findings and caveats of the study: Sequencing artifact likely explains a cluster of highly shared sequence variants. The authors excluded some V segments, including TRBV6-2 and TRBV6-3, as indistinguishable. Analyzed later, association rates of TCRs varied across HLA loci, with DRB1 most and HLA-C fewest.

PCR amplification relied on 60 Vbeta primers (plus 13 Jbeta primers). Generated by immunoSEQ multiplex PCR, the TCRdb table keeps only in-frame clones and is missing some. The sample yields about 76,000 clones, roughly 78% seen once. Germline-derived CDR1 and CDR2 are MGHDK and SYGVNS. This CDR3 spans 14 amino acids. V dropped 10 bases and J dropped 4 bases, with 18 bases sitting between them. When sampled, the donors appeared nominally healthy, though they likely had unrecorded immune exposures. Concerning this clone: What it recognizes is unknown.

This chain connects TRBV25-1 to TRBJ2-3; D is possibly TRBD2 (6 bases). The sample taken for sequencing was PBMCs. The TCR was taken from a male donor in good health and CMV-seropositive. CDR3: CAIAPGRMADTQYF. DNA for the CDR3: TGTGCCATCGCCCCCGGGAGAATGGCAGATACGCAGTATTTT.